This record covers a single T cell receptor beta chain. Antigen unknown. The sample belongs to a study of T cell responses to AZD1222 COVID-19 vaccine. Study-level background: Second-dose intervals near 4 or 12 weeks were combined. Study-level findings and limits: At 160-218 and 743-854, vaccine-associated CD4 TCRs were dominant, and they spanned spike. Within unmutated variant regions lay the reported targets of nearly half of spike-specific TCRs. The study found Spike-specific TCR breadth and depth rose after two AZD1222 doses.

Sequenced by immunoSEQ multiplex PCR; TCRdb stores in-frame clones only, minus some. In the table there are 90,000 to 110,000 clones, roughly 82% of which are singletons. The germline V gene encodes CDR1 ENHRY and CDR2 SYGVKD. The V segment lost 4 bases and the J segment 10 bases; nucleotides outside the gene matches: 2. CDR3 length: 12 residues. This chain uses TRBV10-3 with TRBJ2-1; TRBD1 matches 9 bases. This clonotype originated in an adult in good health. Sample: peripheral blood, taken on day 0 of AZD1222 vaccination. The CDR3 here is CAISGTGEEQFF. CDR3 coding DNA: TGTGCCATCAGTGGGACAGGGGAAGAGCAGTTCTTC.